This T cell receptor beta chain emerged from a study of blood T cells in healthy people across ages. General observations from the study: Leaving the PBMCs unsorted stopped any conclusive comparison of naive versus antigen-experienced cells. There were more naive CD4+ cells and higher diversity in long-lived donors than in aged donors.

Next came a second PCR, run for roughly 6 to 11 cycles, which used a sample-barcoded 5' primer along with a J-beta primer mix. Sequencing of every sample gave 2.5 million or more CDR3-containing paired-end reads. TCRdb independently ran MiXCR on the 5' RACE reads; one entry per CDR3 protein. The table includes nearly 1 million distinct CDR3 sequences, roughly 51% detected once. The table lists this clonotype with many counts. The antigen is not known. In germline, CDR1 is DFQATT, CDR2 SNEGSKA (reference sequence). V was cut by 5 bases and J by 2 bases, with 11 bases left in between. There are 13 residues in the CDR3.

This clonotype was sampled from a woman aged 55-70 years in good health. Sequencing was carried out using blood. V and J are TRBV20-1 and TRBJ2-3; TRBD2 might be the D (5 bases). The CDR3 spells CSALDSNTDTQYF. The CDR3 coding sequence is TGCAGTGCTCTGGACTCGAACACAGATACGCAGTATTTT.